This T cell receptor (beta chain) was found in a study of blood T cell repertoires in COVID-19. Study in general: The origin of the acute and convalescent COVID-19 samples was the United States, Italy and Spain. In each case, the material was cDNA or gDNA derived from T cells, B-cell-depleted T cells, or PBMCs.

The Seattle site enrolled patients during active infection and followed them longitudinally. Original handling: Amplified reference gene primers provided the basis for estimating nucleated cell counts. TCRdb keeps only in-frame clones here, not all; method: immunoSEQ multiplex PCR. V, J and clone size are taken as reported in that table, and D and trimming were inferred from the DNA itself. The sample contains about 290,000 clones, roughly 90% of which appear only once. Turning to this clone: Other DNA variants within this sample encode the same CDR3.

The CDR3 has 13 amino acids. CDR1 is MNHEY and CDR2 is SMNVEV in the germline V gene (reference sequence). Trimming shortened V by 2 bases and J by 2 bases, and 6 bases separated the two germline ends. This receptor was taken from a woman aged 25-40 years with COVID-19, enrolled during active disease. The rearrangement joins TRBV27 to TRBJ1-2; weak D call: TRBD1 (5 bases). The sample consisted of peripheral blood. In DNA, the CDR3 is TGTGCCAGCAGTTTACAGGGAAACTATGGCTACACCTTC. Translated: CASSLQGNYGYTF.